A single sample is the source of the 21 T cell receptor beta chains below, sequenced in a study of blood T cell repertoires in COVID-19. Produced via immunoSEQ multiplex PCR; TCRdb's table is partial and in-frame only. The sample records 20,000 to 25,000 clones, around nine tenths being singletons. Specimen: peripheral blood. The receptor source for this set is a human donor in a cohort sampled during active COVID-19.

The V gene is TRBV6-5, the J gene TRBJ2-1; TRBD2 agrees at 14 bases. Germline lookup yields CDR1 MNHEY and CDR2 SVGAGI. V lost 5 bases and J lost 6; bases outside the gene matches: 3. This CDR3 has 15 residues. CDR3 in amino acids: CASSRTSGRFNEQFF. In DNA, the CDR3 is TGTGCCAGCAGTCGGACTAGCGGGAGGTTCAATGAGCAGTTCTTC.

The rearrangement uses TRBV19 and TRBJ2-1, with 9 bases that match TRBD2. Losses at the gene ends were 5 bases for V and 4 bases for J; bases not matched to a gene: 9. Germline-derived CDR1 and CDR2 are LNHDA and SQIVND (reference sequence). There are 16 residues in the CDR3. The CDR3 DNA reads TGTGCCAGTAGTTCCGGATTGCTAGCGGGGTACAATGAGCAGTTCTTC. Protein sequence: CASSSGLLAGYNEQFF.

J is TRBJ2-1 and V is TRBV20-1; D not resolved. Germline loops: CDR1 DFQATT, CDR2 SNEGSKA (reference sequence). The CDR3 spans 14 residues. V lost 3 bases and J lost 0, with 9 bases in between. CDR3 sequence: CSASRSISYNEQFF. The CDR3 nucleotides read TGCAGTGCTAGTCGGTCCATCTCCTACAATGAGCAGTTCTTC.

The chain combines TRBV27 with TRBJ2-7; 8 bases map to TRBD1. Germline V gene sequence: CDR1 MNHEY, CDR2 SMNVEV (reference sequence). This CDR3 has 14 amino acids. With V trimmed by 5 bases and J by 3 bases, 6 bases remained unmatched. CDR3 sequence (DNA): TGTGCCAGCAGTGCGACAGGGGAAAGCTACGAGCAGTACTTC. This encodes CASSATGESYEQYF.

The gene calls are TRBV5-6 and TRBJ1-3; D is possibly TRBD1 (5 bases). Germline loops: CDR1 SGHDT, CDR2 YYEEEE. Trimming removed 0 bases from V and 7 bases from J, with 17 bases in between. There are 16 residues in the CDR3. This chain's CDR3 is CASSLDLGTWSNTIYF. The DNA of the CDR3 is TGTGCCAGCAGCTTGGATCTTGGGACTTGGAGCAACACCATATATTTT.

The V and J genes are TRBV5-1 and TRBJ2-1; 9 bases line up with TRBD2. CDR1 SGHRS and CDR2 YFSETQ come from the germline V gene. The trim removed 5 bases at V and 2 bases at J, leaving 5 bases unmatched. CDR3 length: 15 amino acids. CDR3 in DNA: TGCGCCAGCAGTCCCAGCGGGAGGACCTACAATGAGCAGTTCTTC. Translated: CASSPSGRTYNEQFF.

The chain has TRBV18 and TRBJ1-6, with TRBD1 as a possible D gene (6 bases). V dropped 2 bases and J dropped 8 bases, with 13 bases sitting between them. The CDR3 contains 15 residues. Germline CDR1 KGHSH, CDR2 LQKENI. This CDR3 is CASSPGGAAYSPLHF. CDR3 nucleotide sequence: TGTGCCAGCTCACCAGGGGGGGCCGCGTATTCACCCCTCCACTTT.

The chain is built from TRBV28 and TRBJ1-1; 10 bases map to TRBD1. V was pared by 6 bases and J by 1 base, with 8 bases of the junction left unmatched. Germline V lookup: CDR1 MDHEN, CDR2 SYDVKM. This CDR3 comprises 16 residues. The CDR3 loop is CASSHRQGAANTEAFF. The CDR3, as DNA: TGTGCCAGCAGCCACCGACAGGGGGCGGCGAACACTGAAGCTTTCTTT.

V usage is TRBV9 and J usage is TRBJ1-1; a weak D match, TRBD1 (5 bases). Deletions cut 3 bases from V and 0 bases from J, with 6 bases between. This CDR3 contains 13 residues. In germline, CDR1 is SGDLS, CDR2 YYNGEE. In nucleotides, the CDR3 is TGTGCCAGCAGCGAGACAGTGAACACTGAAGCTTTCTTT. Its protein product is CASSETVNTEAFF. Using reference TRBV9 and TRBJ1-1 for the parts outside the CDR3, the full variable domain is DSGVTQTPKHLITATGQRVTLRCSPRSGDLSVYWYQQSLDQGLQFLIQYYNGEERAKGNILERFSAQQFPDLHSELNLSSLELGDSALYFCASSETVNTEAFFGQGTRLTVV.

This chain uses TRBV18 with TRBJ2-3, with D perhaps matching TRBD1 (5 bases). The CDR3 contains 15 residues. V lost 0 bases to trimming and J lost 4 bases, with 11 bases between them. The V gene's germline CDR1 is KGHSH and CDR2 LQKENI. Here the CDR3 reads CASSPPGADADTQYF. The CDR3 nucleotides read TGTGCCAGCTCACCACCAGGGGCGGATGCAGATACGCAGTATTTT. Variable domain in full (rest from reference TRBV18 and TRBJ2-3): NAGVMQNPRHLVRRRGQEARLRCSPMKGHSHVYWYRQLPEEGLKFMVYLQKENIIDESGMPKERFSAEFPKEGPSILRIQQVVRGDSAAYFCASSPPGADADTQYFGPGTRLTVL.

J is TRBJ2-7 and V is TRBV5-1; 9 bases agree with TRBD1. CDR1 is SGHRS and CDR2 is YFSETQ in the germline V gene. Trimming removed 2 bases from V and 5 bases from J; junction bases left unmatched: 5. CDR3 length: 14 residues. As DNA, the CDR3 is TGCGCCAGCAGCTTACAGGGGGCGGTGGACGAGCAGTACTTC. Residues: CASSLQGAVDEQYF.

DNA of the CDR3: TGCGCCAGCAGCCCGCGGGTGCCCTCGAACACCGGGGAGCTGTTTTTT. Translated, it gives CASSPRVPSNTGELFF. The chain joins TRBV5-1 to TRBJ2-2; a possible D gene is TRBD2 (5 bases). The CDR3 has 16 amino acids. Germline V gene data show CDR1 as SGHRS and CDR2 as YFSETQ. V was shortened by 4 bases and J by 0 bases, with 13 bases between the two germline ends.

The chain couples TRBV4-1 to TRBJ1-4, with 7 positions matching TRBD1. The CDR3 spans 14 residues. Looked up from germline, CDR1 is MGHRA and CDR2 is YSYEKL. The junction had 5 bases not matched to a gene; V was cut back by 0 bases and J by 10 bases. CDR3 amino acids: CASSQERQGGKLFF. The DNA of the CDR3 is TGCGCCAGCAGCCAAGAAAGACAGGGAGGAAAACTGTTTTTT.

The chain combines TRBV5-4 with TRBJ1-2; D is perhaps TRBD1 (5 bases). Between the trimmed V and J ends, which lost 3 bases and 3 bases, there was a span of 6 bases. The CDR3 sequence is 12 residues long. The germline CDR1 and CDR2 sequences are SGHNT and YYREEE (reference sequence). CDR3 region: CASSSTDYGYTF. The CDR3 nucleotides read TGTGCCAGCAGCTCGACAGACTATGGCTACACCTTC.

The chain uses TRBV12-5 and TRBJ2-1; D is ambiguous. The germline V gene has CDR1 LGHNT and CDR2 FRNRAP. The V and J ends lost 1 base and 6 bases respectively, with 10 bases between them. This CDR3 comprises 14 residues. The DNA of the CDR3 is TGTGCTAGTGGTTTGGGGAGATTCGGCAATGAGCAGTTCTTC. Its protein is CASGLGRFGNEQFF.

The chain's CDR3 is CASSQVPGQANEKLFF. The CDR3 DNA reads TGCGCCAGCAGCCAGGTCCCGGGACAGGCTAATGAAAAACTGTTTTTT. The rearrangement uses TRBV4-1 and TRBJ1-4; 8 bases map to TRBD1. This CDR3 region has 16 residues. Germline assignment: CDR1 MGHRA and CDR2 YSYEKL. Trimming cost V 3 bases and J 3 bases; bases outside gene matches: 6.

The chain couples TRBV24-1 to TRBJ2-7, with 7 bases aligning to TRBD1. Per germline, CDR1 KGHDR and CDR2 SFDVKD. J gave up 0 bases and V 4 bases, and 5 bases lay outside the gene matches. This CDR3 is built from 15 residues. This chain's CDR3 is CATSDRTGYSYEQYF. CDR3 coding DNA: TGTGCCACCAGTGACCGGACAGGCTACTCCTACGAGCAGTACTTC.

V and J are TRBV6-2 or TRBV6-3 and TRBJ2-2; 12 bases fit TRBD2. The V gene end was trimmed by 2 bases and the J gene end by 4 bases; junction bases not matched to a gene: 5. This CDR3 spans 17 amino acids. Germline V gene data show CDR1 as MNHEY and CDR2 as SVGEGT. The CDR3 here is CASSYHGLAGRTGELFF. CDR3 coding DNA: TGTGCCAGCAGTTACCACGGACTAGCGGGGCGCACCGGGGAGCTGTTTTTT.

The CDR3 coding sequence is TGCAGCGTTGAAGGCGGGAGGGCCAATACGGAAACCGGGGAGCTGTTTTTT. Translated: CSVEGGRANTETGELFF. The V gene is TRBV29-1, the J gene TRBJ2-2, with 9 bases aligning to TRBD2. Germline V lookup: CDR1 SQVTM, CDR2 ANQGSEA. The V and J ends lost 1 base and 5 bases, in that order; junction bases with no gene match: 11. The CDR3 has 17 residues.

The chain is built from TRBV29-1 and TRBJ2-5, with D uncertain. CDR1 is SQVTM and CDR2 is ANQGSEA in the germline V gene. The CDR3 extends over 13 amino acids. V lost 2 bases to trimming and J lost 2 bases, with 9 bases between them. The CDR3 coding sequence is TGCAGCGTTGAAACACAGACACAAGAGACCCAGTACTTC. As protein: CSVETQTQETQYF.

The V call is TRBV27, the J call TRBJ2-5; 7 bases match TRBD1. This CDR3 has 16 amino acids. Germline assignment: CDR1 MNHEY and CDR2 SMNVEV (reference sequence). With 2 bases clipped from V and 5 bases from J, the junction kept 11 bases outside the gene matches. The CDR3 DNA reads as TGTGCCAGCAGTTTAAATGGACAGGCCTCTCGGGAGACCCAGTACTTC. Protein product: CASSLNGQASRETQYF.